These T cell receptor beta chains were read from a single sample in a study of T cells in Graves' hyperthyroidism and ophthalmopathy. Each CDR3 protein gets one entry after TCRdb re-called the multiplex PCR reads with MiXCR. The sample carries 490,000 or so distinct CDR3 sequences, nearly 20% recorded once. Specimen: blood. These receptor sequences come from a man in his forties with Graves' ophthalmopathy. The conserved cysteine and the conserved F or W are not part of the CDR3 here.

j_call,v_call,cdr3_aa
TRBJ2-3,TRBV29-1,SVVLTGGDATDTQY
TRBJ2-5,TRBV20-1,SAGHTWGLVETQY
TRBJ2-5,TRBV7-3,ASSLYGTSGETQY
TRBJ2-7,TRBV5-5,ASSVGTGQAYEQY
TRBJ2-1,TRBV10-3,AIWGGSGNEQF
TRBJ1-6,TRBV12-3/TRBV12-4,ASSLWSINSPLH
TRBJ1-1,TRBV19,ASSIDQGRAF
TRBJ1-4,TRBV28,ASFNEKLF
TRBJ2-3,TRBV2,ASSQSGGDADTQY
TRBJ2-1,TRBV2,ASSPAGGQLIYEQF
TRBJ2-7,TRBV29-1,SVEIRRQATYEQY
TRBJ2-3,TRBV6-2/TRBV6-3,ASSYGGGAQY
TRBJ2-1,TRBV11-2,ASSFGAPGQIYNEQF
TRBJ1-2,TRBV6-1,ASRRFDRANYGYT
TRBJ2-1,TRBV19,ASRDRRLVYEQF
TRBJ2-1,TRBV28,ASNAESLLGTGGGQF
TRBJ2-2,TRBV4-2,ASRRESTNTGELF
TRBJ2-6,TRBV29-1,SVVSGAGANVLT
TRBJ2-7,TRBV7-7,ASSLSERGEQY
TRBJ2-5,TRBV4-1,ASSPRGEGRETQY
TRBJ2-1,TRBV20-1,SASGRGEQF
TRBJ2-1,TRBV4-2,ASSQGTWDSYNEQF
TRBJ2-7,TRBV29-1,SVPTGLNSYEQY
TRBJ1-1,TRBV11-2,ASSSSHRFFEAF